This T cell receptor beta chain appears in the sequencing data of a study of shared clonotypes between healthy human individuals. At the level of the study: Aged 18 to 49, the donors were a couple of women and a few men. Overall study findings and caveats: In contrast to clonotypes shared by all four donors, non-shared clonotypes had lower generation probabilities. Naive subsets typically showed greater estimated richness than memory subsets.

The assay was immunoSEQ multiplex PCR, and TCRdb's table has in-frame clones only and misses some. The data show 180,000 or so clones, about 93% seen once. The sample holds one count of this clone. Antigen unknown. All participating donors were Caucasian adults from Nashville, Tennessee. The germline gives CDR1 SGHDN, CDR2 FVKESK. V was pared by 1 base and J by 0 bases, with 12 bases between. The CDR3 contains 17 residues. The sequencing sample was made of naive CD4+ T cells sorted from blood. Subset denoted: CD45RA+ positively selected. The receptor's source is a woman between 25 and 40 years old in good health. J is TRBJ1-4 and V is TRBV14; D might be TRBD1 (6 bases). CDR3 region: CASSQAGAIATNEKLFF. The CDR3 bases are TGTGCCAGCAGCCAAGCGGGGGCCATTGCAACTAATGAAAAACTGTTTTTT.